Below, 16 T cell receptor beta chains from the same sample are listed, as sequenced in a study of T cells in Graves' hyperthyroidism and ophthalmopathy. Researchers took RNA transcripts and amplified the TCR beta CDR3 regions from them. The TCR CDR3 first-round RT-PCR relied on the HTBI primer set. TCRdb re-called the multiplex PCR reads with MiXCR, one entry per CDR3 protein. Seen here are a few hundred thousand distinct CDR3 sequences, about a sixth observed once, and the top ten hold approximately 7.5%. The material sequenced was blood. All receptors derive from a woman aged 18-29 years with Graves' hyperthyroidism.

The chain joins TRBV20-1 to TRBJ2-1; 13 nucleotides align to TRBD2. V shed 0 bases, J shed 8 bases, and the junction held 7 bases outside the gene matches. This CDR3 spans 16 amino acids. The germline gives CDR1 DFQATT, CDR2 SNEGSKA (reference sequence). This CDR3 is CSARDTLAGGGDEQFF. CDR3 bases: TGCAGTGCTAGAGATACACTAGCGGGAGGGGGGGATGAGCAGTTCTTC.

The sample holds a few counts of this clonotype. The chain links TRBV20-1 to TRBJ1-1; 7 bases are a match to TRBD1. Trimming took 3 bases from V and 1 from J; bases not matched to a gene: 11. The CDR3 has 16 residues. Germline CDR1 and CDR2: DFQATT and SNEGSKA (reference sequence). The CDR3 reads CSARGPGRTGNTEAFF. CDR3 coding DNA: TGCAGTGCTAGGGGCCCAGGGAGGACAGGGAACACTGAAGCTTTCTTT.

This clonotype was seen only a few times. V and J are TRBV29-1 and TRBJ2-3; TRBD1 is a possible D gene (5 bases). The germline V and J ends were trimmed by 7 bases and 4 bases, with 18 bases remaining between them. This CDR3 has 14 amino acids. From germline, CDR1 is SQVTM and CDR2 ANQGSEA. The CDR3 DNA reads TGCAGCGCCGTTGGCCACATAGGGGCAGATACGCAGTATTTT. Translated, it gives CSAVGHIGADTQYF.

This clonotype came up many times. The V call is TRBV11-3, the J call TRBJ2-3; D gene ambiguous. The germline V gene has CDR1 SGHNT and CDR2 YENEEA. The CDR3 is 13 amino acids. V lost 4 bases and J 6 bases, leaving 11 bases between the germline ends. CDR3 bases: TGTGCCAGCAGCTCCCCCCTAGTGGATACGCAGTATTTT. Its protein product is CASSSPLVDTQYF.

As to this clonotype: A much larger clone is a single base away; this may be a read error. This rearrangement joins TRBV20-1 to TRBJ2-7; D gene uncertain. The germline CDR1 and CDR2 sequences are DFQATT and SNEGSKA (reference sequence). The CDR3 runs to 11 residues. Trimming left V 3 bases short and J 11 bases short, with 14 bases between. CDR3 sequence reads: CSASRPYEEYF. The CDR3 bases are TGCAGTGCTAGCCGGCCTTATGAGGAGTACTTC.

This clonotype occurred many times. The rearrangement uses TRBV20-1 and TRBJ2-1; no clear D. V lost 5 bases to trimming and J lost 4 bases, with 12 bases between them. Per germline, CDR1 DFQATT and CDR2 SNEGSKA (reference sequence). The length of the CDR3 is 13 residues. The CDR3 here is CSAVYGRYNEQFF. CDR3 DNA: TGCAGTGCTGTTTATGGGCGATACAATGAGCAGTTCTTC.

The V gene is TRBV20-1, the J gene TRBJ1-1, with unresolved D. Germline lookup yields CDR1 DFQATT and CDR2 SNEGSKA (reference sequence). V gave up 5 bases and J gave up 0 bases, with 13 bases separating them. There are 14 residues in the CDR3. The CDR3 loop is CSAARGPLNTEAFF. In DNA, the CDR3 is TGCAGTGCTGCCCGCGGACCGTTGAACACTGAAGCTTTCTTT.

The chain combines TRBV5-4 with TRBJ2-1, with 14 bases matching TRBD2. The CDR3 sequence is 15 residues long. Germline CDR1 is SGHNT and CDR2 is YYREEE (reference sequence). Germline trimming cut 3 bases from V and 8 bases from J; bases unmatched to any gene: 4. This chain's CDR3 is CASSSGTSGGDEQFF. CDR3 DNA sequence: TGTGCCAGCAGCTCCGGGACTAGCGGGGGTGATGAGCAGTTCTTC.

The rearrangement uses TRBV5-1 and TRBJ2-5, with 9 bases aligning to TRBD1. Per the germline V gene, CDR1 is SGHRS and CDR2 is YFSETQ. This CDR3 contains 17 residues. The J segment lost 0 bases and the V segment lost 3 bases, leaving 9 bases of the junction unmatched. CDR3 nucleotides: TGCGCCAGCAGCTCGGGACAGGGAGGGGAGTACCAAGAGACCCAGTACTTC. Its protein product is CASSSGQGGEYQETQYF. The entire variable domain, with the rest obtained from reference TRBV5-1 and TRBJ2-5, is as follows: KAGVTQTPRYLIKTRGQQVTLSCSPISGHRSVSWYQQTPGQGLQFLFEYFSETQRNKGNFPGRFSGRQFSNSRSEMNVSTLELGDSALYLCASSSGQGGEYQETQYFGPGTRLLVL.

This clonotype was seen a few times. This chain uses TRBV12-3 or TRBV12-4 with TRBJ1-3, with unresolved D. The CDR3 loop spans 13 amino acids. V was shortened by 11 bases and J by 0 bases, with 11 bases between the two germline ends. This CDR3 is CASCPLSGNTIYF. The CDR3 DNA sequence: TGTGCCTCTTGCCCTCTCTCTGGAAACACCATATATTTT.

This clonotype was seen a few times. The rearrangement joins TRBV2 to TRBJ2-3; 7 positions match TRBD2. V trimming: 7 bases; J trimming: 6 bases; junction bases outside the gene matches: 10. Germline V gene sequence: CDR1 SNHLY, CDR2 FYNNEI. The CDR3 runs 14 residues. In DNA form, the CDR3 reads TGTGCCAGCACCGAAAGACTAGCAACGGATACGCAGTATTTT. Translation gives CASTERLATDTQYF.

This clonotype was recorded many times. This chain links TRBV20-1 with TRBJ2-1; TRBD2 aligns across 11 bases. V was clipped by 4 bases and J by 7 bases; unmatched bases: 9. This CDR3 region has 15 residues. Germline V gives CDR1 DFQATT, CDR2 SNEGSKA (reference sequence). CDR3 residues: CSATDSGRAGNEQFF. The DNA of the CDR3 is TGCAGTGCTACCGATAGCGGGAGGGCCGGGAATGAGCAGTTCTTC.

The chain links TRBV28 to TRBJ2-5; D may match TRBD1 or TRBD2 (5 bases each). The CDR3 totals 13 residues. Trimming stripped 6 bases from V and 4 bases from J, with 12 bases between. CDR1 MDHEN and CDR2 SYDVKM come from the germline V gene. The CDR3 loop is CASRGTPLETQYF. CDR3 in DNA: TGTGCCAGCAGAGGGACCCCCCTAGAGACCCAGTACTTC. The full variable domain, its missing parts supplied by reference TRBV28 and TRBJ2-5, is DVKVTQSSRYLVKRTGEKVFLECVQDMDHENMFWYRQDPGLGLRLIYFSYDVKMKEKGDIPEGYSVSREKKERFSLILESASTNQTSMYLCASRGTPLETQYFGPGTRLLVL.

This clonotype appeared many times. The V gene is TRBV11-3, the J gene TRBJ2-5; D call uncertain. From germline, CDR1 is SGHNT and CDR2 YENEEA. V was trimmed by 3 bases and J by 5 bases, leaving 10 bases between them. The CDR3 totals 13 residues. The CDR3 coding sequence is TGTGCCAGCAGCTTCTCTAGGCGGGAGACCCAGTACTTC. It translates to CASSFSRRETQYF.

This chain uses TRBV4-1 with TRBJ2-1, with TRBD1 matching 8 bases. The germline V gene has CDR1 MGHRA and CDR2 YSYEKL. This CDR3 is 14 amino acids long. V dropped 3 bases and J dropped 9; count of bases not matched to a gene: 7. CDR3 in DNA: TGCGCCAGCAGCCACCCGGACAGGGCGGTTGAGCAGTTCTTC. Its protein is CASSHPDRAVEQFF.

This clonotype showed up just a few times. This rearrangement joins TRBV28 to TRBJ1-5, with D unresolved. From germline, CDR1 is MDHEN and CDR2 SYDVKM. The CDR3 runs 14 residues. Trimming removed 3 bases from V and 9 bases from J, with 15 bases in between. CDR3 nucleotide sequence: TGTGCCAGCAGTTTGGCGGCAGGTCGTGGGCCCCAGCATTTT. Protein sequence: CASSLAAGRGPQHF.